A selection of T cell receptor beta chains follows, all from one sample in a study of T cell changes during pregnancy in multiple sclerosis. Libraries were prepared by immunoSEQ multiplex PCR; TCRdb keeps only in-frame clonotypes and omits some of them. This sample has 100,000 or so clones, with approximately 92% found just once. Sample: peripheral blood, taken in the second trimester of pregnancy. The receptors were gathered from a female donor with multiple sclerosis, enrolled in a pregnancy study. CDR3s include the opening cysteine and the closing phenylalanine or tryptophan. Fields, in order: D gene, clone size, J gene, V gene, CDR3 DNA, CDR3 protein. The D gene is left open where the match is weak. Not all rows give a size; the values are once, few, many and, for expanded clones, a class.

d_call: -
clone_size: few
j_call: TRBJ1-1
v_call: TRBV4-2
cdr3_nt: TGTGCCAGCAGCCAAGCCGGGACACAAGAAGCTTTCTTT
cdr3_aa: CASSQAGTQEAFF

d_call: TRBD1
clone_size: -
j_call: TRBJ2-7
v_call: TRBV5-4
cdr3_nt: TGTGCCAGCAACCGAGGAGGGGGACAGGGGGCATCAGAGCAGTACTTC
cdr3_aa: CASNRGGGQGASEQYF

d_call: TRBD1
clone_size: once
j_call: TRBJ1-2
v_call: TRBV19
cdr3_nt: TGTGCCAGTAGACAGGGGGCACGCGGCTACACCTTC
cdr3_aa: CASRQGARGYTF

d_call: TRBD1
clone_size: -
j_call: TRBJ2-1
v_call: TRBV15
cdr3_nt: TGTGCCACCAGCAGCTCCGGGACAGGTTACAATGAGCAGTTCTTC
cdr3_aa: CATSSSGTGYNEQFF

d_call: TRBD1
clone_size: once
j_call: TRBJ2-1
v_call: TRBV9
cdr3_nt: TGTGCCAGCAGCGCTTGGGACAGTTACAATGAGCAGTTCTTC
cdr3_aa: CASSAWDSYNEQFF

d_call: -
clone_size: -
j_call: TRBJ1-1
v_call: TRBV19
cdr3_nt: TGTGCCAGTAGTATAGATGGGAGACACAAGGAAGCTTTCTTT
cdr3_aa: CASSIDGRHKEAFF

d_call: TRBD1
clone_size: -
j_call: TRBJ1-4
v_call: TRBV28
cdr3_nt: TGTGCCAGCAGACGGGCTTCTAGACAGGGGCCTAATGAAAAACTGTTTTTT
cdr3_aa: CASRRASRQGPNEKLFF

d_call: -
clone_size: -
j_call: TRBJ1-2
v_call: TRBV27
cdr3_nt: TGTGCCAGCAGTTTTCCCTTCTATGGCTACACCTTC
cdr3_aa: CASSFPFYGYTF

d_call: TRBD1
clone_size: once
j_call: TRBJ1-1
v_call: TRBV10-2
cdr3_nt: TGCGCCAGCAGTGTAGTGACAGGGTCGAACACTGAAGCTTTCTTT
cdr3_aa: CASSVVTGSNTEAFF

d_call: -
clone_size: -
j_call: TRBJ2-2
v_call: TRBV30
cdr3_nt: TGTGCCTGGAGTGGGCTTGGCGGGGAGCTGTTTTTT
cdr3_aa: CAWSGLGGELFF

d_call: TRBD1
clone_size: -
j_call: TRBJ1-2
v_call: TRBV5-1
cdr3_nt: TGCGCCAGCAGCTTGGTTGGACAGGGGGCTGAGTCTGGCTACACCTTC
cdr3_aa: CASSLVGQGAESGYTF

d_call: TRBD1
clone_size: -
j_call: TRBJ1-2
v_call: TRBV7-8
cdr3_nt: TGTGCCAGCAGCTTAGCGCGGGGACAGGGCTATGGCTACACCTTC
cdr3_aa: CASSLARGQGYGYTF

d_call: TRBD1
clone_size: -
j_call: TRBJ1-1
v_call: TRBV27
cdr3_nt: TGTGCCAGCAAGCCGGGACAGTACACTGAAGCTTTCTTT
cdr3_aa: CASKPGQYTEAFF

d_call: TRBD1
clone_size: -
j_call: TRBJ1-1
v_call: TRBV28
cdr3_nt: TGTGCCAGCAGGGTAAGGGACAGGGATAACACTGAAGCTTTCTTT
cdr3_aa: CASRVRDRDNTEAFF

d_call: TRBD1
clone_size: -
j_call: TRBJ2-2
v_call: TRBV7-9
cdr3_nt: TGTGCCAGCAGCCAGACAGGGGCGAAGACCGGGGAGCTGTTTTTT
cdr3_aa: CASSQTGAKTGELFF

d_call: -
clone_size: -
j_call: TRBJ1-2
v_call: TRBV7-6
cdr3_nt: TGTGCCAGCAGCTTAGGACAACTCCCGGGGTACGGCTACACCTTC
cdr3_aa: CASSLGQLPGYGYTF

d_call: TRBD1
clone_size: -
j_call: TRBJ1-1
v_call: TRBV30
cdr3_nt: TGTGCCCGTAGACAGGGGCCAGGCCTTGAAGCTTTCTTT
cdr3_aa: CARRQGPGLEAFF

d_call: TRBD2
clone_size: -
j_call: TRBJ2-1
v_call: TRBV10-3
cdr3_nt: TGTGCCATCAGTGGGCTAGCGGGAGGTTACTACAATGAGCAGTTCTTC
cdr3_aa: CAISGLAGGYYNEQFF

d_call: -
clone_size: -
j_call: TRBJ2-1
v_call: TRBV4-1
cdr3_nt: TGCGCCAGCAGCCAATTCTACTACAATGAGCAGTTCTTC
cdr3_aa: CASSQFYYNEQFF

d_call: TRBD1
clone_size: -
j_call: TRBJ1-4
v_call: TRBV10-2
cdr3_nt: TGCGCCAGCGGTGACAGGGTAGATGAAAAACTGTTTTTT
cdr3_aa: CASGDRVDEKLFF

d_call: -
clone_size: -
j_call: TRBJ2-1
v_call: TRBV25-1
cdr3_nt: TGTGCCAGCAGTGAGGCGGGCAGCTCCTACAATGAGCAGTTCTTC
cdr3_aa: CASSEAGSSYNEQFF

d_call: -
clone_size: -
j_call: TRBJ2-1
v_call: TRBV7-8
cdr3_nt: TGTGCCAGCAGCCCACGAGGGAGTAATGAGCAGTTCTTC
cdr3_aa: CASSPRGSNEQFF

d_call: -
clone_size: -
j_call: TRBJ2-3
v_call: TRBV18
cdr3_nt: TGTGCCAGCTCAGACGGGACTCCGATCAGCACAGATACGCAGTATTTT
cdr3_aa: CASSDGTPISTDTQYF

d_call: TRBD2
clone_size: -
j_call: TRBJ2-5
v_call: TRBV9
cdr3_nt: TGTGCCAGCAGCGACGCCGGGACTAGCCAAGAGACCCAGTACTTC
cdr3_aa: CASSDAGTSQETQYF

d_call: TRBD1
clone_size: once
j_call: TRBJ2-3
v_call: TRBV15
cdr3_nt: TGTGCCACCAGCAGCTTGGCGACAGGGACCTCAGATACGCAGTATTTT
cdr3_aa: CATSSLATGTSDTQYF

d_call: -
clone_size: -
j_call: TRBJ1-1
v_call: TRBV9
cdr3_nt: TGTGCCAGCAGCCCCACAGGGATCACTGAAGCTTTCTTT
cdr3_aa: CASSPTGITEAFF

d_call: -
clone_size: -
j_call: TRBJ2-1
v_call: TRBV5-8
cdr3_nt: TGTGCCAGCAGCTTGGCCCGGGGGCAGTTCTTC
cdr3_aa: CASSLARGQFF

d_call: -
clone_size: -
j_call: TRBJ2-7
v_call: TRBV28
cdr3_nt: TGTGCCAGCCTCCCTCTGCGGGGGCACTACGAGCAGTACTTC
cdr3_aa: CASLPLRGHYEQYF

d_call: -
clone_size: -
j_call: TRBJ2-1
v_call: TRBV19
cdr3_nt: TGTGCCAGTAGTATAGATCAGGGGCGGAACAATGAGCAGTTCTTC
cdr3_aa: CASSIDQGRNNEQFF

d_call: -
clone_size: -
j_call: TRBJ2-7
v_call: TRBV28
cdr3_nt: TGTGCCAGCAGCTCAACCGTGGACTACCTAAGAGAGCAGTACTTC
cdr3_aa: CASSSTVDYLREQYF

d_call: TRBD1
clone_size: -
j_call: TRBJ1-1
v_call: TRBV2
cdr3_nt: TGTGCCAGCAGCGCACAGGGGGGTGAAGCTTTCTTT
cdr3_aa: CASSAQGGEAFF

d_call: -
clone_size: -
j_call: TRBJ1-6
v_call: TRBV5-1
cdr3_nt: TGCGCCAGCAGCTTGGACCGGGGGATGGGCTCACCCCTCCACTTT
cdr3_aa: CASSLDRGMGSPLHF

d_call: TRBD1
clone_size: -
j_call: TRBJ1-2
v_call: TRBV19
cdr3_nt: TGTGCCAGTACTTCAGGGGGCGAGGGAAACTATGGCTACACCTTC
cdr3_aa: CASTSGGEGNYGYTF

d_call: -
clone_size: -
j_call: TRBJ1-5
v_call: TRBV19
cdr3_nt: TGTGCCAGTAGTATGCTGCGACTACTTAGCAATCAGCCCCAGCATTTT
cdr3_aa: CASSMLRLLSNQPQHF

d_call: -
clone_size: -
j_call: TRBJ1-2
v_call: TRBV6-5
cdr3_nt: TGTGCCAGCAGCCCCCTTATGGGGAGCTATGGCTACACCTTC
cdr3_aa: CASSPLMGSYGYTF

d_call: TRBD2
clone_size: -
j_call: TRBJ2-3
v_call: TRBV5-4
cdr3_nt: TGTGCCAGCAGCCCGCCGACTAGCGGGGGCACAGATACGCAGTATTTT
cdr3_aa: CASSPPTSGGTDTQYF

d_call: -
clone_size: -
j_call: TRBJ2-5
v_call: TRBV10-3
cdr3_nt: TGTGCCATCAGTGAAGGGGGGGCCCAAGAGACCCAGTACTTC
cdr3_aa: CAISEGGAQETQYF

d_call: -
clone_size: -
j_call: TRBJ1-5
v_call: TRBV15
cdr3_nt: TGTGCCACCAGCAGAGATGAGGTAAATCAGCCCCAGCATTTT
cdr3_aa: CATSRDEVNQPQHF

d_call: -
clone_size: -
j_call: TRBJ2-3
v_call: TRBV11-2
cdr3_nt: TGTGCCAGCAGCGCAGCGGGAGATACGCAGTATTTT
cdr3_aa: CASSAAGDTQYF

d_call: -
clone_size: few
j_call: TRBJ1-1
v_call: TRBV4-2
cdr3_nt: TGTGCCAGCAGCCAAGATGAGGGTACGACTGAAGCTTTCTTT
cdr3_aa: CASSQDEGTTEAFF

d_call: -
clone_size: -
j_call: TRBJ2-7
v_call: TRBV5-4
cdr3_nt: TGTGCCAGCAGTCCCCCGGGAGTTTCCGAGCAGTACTTC
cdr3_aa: CASSPPGVSEQYF

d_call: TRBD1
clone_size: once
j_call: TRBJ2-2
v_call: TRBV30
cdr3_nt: TGTGCCTGGACCCCGGGACAGGGGGCTATCGGGGAGCTGTTTTTT
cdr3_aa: CAWTPGQGAIGELFF

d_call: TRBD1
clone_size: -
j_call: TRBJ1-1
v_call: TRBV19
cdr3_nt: TGTGCCAGTAGCCGAGAGGGGGCGTGGGGCACTGAAGCTTTCTTT
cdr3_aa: CASSREGAWGTEAFF

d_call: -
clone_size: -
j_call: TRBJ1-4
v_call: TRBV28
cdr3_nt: TGTGCCAGCACGGAGGGAGGTAATGAAAAACTGTTTTTT
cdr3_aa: CASTEGGNEKLFF

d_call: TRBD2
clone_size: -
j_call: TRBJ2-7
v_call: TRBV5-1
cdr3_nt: TGCGCCAGCAGCTTGGATAGCGGGGGGACCTACGAGCAGTACTTC
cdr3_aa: CASSLDSGGTYEQYF

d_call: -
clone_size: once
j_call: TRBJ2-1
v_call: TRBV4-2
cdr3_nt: TGTGCCAGCAGCCAAGACCTTTACAATGAGCAGTTCTTC
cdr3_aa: CASSQDLYNEQFF

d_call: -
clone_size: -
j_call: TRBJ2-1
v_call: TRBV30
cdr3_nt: TGTGCCTGGAGTGGAACTTTAAGGGGGTATGAGCAGTTCTTC
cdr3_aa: CAWSGTLRGYEQFF

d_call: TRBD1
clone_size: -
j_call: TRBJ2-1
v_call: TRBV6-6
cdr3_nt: TGTGCCAGCAGTCTGGGACAGGGAGGTTCCAATGAGCAGTTCTTC
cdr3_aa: CASSLGQGGSNEQFF

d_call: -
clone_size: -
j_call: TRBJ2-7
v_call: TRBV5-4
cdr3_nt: TGTGCCAGCAGCTTGGGACATTCCTACGAGCAGTACTTC
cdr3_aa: CASSLGHSYEQYF

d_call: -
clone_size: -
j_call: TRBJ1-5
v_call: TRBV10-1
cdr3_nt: TGCGCCAGCAGTGAACGAAGGGGATGGAAAAATCAGCCCCAGCATTTT
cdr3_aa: CASSERRGWKNQPQHF

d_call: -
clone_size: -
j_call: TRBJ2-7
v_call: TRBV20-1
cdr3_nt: TGCAGTGCTAGCAGCTACGAGCAGTACTTC
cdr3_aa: CSASSYEQYF

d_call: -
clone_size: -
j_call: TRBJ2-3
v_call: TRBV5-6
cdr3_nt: TGTGCCAGCAGCTCGGACTACACAGATACGCAGTATTTT
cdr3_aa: CASSSDYTDTQYF

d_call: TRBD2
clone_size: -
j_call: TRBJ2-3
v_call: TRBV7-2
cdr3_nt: TGTGCCAGCAGCCTAGGGGCTAGCGGGAGCACAGATACGCAGTATTTT
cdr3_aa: CASSLGASGSTDTQYF

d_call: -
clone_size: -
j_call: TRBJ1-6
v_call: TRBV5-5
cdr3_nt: TGTGCCAGCAGCTTGGGAGTTGCAGGGGTGACTTCACCCCTCCACTTT
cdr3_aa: CASSLGVAGVTSPLHF